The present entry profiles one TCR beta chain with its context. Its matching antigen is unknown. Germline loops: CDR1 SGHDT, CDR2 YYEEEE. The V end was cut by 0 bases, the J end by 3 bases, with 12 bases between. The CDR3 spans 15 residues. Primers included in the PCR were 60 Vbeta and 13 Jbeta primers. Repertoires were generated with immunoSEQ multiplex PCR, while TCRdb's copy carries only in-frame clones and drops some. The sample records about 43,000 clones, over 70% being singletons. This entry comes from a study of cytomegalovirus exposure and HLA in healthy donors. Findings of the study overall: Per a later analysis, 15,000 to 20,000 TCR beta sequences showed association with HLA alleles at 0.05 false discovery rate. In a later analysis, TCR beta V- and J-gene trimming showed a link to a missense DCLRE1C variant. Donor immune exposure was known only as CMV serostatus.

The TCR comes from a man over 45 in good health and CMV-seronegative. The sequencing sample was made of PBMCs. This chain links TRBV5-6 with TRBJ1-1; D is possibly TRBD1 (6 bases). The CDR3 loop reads CASSLEPSGDTEAFF. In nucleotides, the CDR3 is TGTGCCAGCAGCTTGGAGCCCTCAGGGGACACTGAAGCTTTCTTT.